A single T cell receptor (beta chain) is shown here with its context. The memory fraction was CD4+CD45RO+CD25- cells. The CDR3 runs to 15 residues. V gave up 5 bases and J gave up 8 bases, with 16 bases separating them. Germline CDR1 MNHEY, CDR2 SVGAGI. MiXCR was run by TCRdb on the 5' RACE reads, yielding one entry per CDR3 protein. The sample has roughly 8,600 distinct CDR3 sequences, 50% to 55% seen once. The specimen was memory CD4+ T cells sorted from a lymph node. Sample subset: memory CD4+ T cells, CD4+CD45RO+CD25-. The V call is TRBV6-5, the J call TRBJ2-6; a possible D gene is TRBD2 (6 bases). This clonotype was obtained from a female donor with breast cancer. CDR3 sequence: CASSRSPRGTNVLTF. The CDR3 bases are TGTGCCAGCAGTAGATCTCCCCGGGGGACCAACGTCCTGACTTTC.